This TCR beta chain was profiled in a study of T-cell reconstitution after alpha-beta-depleted transplantation in children. Study results and limitations: Newly produced T cells mostly accounted for T-cell counts and diversity one year post-transplant. Recipient T cells and thymic progenitors that survived were the source of the high TCRbeta diversity seen at day 60 in some patients. Reportedly, roughly two months post-transplant, alpha-beta T cells arose from several hundred expanded graft clones.

This clonotype was recorded many times. Its antigen is not known. From germline, CDR1 is LGHDT and CDR2 YNNKEL (reference sequence). V dropped 1 base and J dropped 3 bases, with 4 bases sitting between them. This CDR3 contains 12 residues. Unique molecular identifiers were incorporated into the prepared TCRbeta library. A single record per CDR3 protein comes from TCRdb applying MiXCR to the PCR reads. The sample lists 200,000 to 250,000 distinct CDR3 sequences; 11% were seen once. The specimen comprised PBMCs, sampled before TCRalphabeta/CD19-depleted stem cell transplant. The J gene is TRBJ2-7, the V gene TRBV3-1; D is ambiguous. This TCR came from a child under two years old with acute myeloid leukemia, due to receive a stem cell transplant. The CDR3, as DNA: TGTGCCAGCAGCCAAGCTGGCTACGAGCAGTACTTC. Amino acid sequence: CASSQAGYEQYF.